This T cell receptor beta chain appears in the sequencing data of a study of T cell responses to AZD1222 COVID-19 vaccine. This clone appeared once. What it binds is not known. Study outcomes and limitations: Once two AZD1222 doses were given, Spike-specific TCR breadth and depth went up.

Sequencing was performed with immunoSEQ multiplex PCR; in TCRdb, only in-frame clones are kept and a portion is missing. The table shows approximately 120,000 clones, with approximately 90% occurring only once. V lost 4 bases to trimming and J lost 0 bases; unmatched junction nucleotides: 6. Germline CDR1 SGHRS, CDR2 YFSETQ. The CDR3 consists of 15 residues. The V and J genes are TRBV5-1 and TRBJ1-1; 7 bases are a match to TRBD1. The TCR originated in an adult in good health. Sequences were derived from peripheral blood, sampled on day 0 of AZD1222 vaccination. This CDR3 is CASSPTGTVNTEAFF. Written as DNA, the CDR3 is TGCGCCAGCAGCCCAACCGGGACAGTGAACACTGAAGCTTTCTTT.